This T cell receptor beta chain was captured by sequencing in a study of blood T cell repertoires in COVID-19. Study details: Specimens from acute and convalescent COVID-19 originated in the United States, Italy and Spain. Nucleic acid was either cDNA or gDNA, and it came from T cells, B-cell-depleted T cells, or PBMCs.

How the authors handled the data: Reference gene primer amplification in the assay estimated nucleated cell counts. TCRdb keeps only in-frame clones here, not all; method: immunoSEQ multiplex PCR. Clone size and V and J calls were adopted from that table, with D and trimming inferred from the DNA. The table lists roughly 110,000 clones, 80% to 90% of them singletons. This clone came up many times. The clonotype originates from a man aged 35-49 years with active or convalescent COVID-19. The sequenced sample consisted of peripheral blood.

The CDR3 DNA reads TGTGCCAGCAGTAGCTCAGGGCCATACGAGCAGTACTTC. Protein product: CASSSSGPYEQYF. The chain recombines TRBV27 with TRBJ2-7; possibly TRBD1 for D (5 bases). Trimming pared 5 bases from V and 4 bases from J, leaving 12 bases between. This CDR3 has 13 amino acids. From germline, CDR1 is MNHEY and CDR2 SMNVEV (reference sequence).